The 23 T cell receptor beta chains below all came from one sample that was sequenced in a study of T cell responses to AZD1222 COVID-19 vaccine. The data were produced by immunoSEQ multiplex PCR, yet TCRdb's version contains in-frame clones alone and is incomplete. This table holds 110,000 or so clones, 88% found once. The specimen was peripheral blood, collected 28 days after the second AZD1222 dose. The source of these receptors is an adult who received the AZD1222 COVID-19 vaccine.

The CDR3 region is CASNDQRGLNTGELFF. The CDR3 DNA sequence: TGTGCCAGCAACGATCAAAGGGGATTGAACACCGGGGAGCTGTTTTTT. This chain uses TRBV5-5 with TRBJ2-2, with D tentatively TRBD1 (5 bases). The CDR3 contains 16 residues. Germline CDR1 and CDR2: SGHKS and YYEKEE (reference sequence). V was trimmed by 6 bases and J by 1 base, leaving 16 bases between them.

The chain couples TRBV27 to TRBJ1-4; TRBD1 aligns across 7 bases. The length of the CDR3 is 13 residues. The ends lost 3 bases at V and 14 bases at J; junction bases unmatched: 9. Germline CDR1 reads MNHEY; CDR2 reads SMNVEV (reference sequence). The CDR3 DNA follows: TGTGCCAGCAGTTTGTCGAGGGGGCTAAATCTGTTTTTT. It translates to CASSLSRGLNLFF.

The rearrangement uses TRBV6-1 and TRBJ2-3; D is undetermined. The germline gives CDR1 MNHNS, CDR2 SASEGT. Trimming took 3 bases from V and 8 from J, leaving 12 bases between them. CDR3 length: 13 amino acids. The chain's CDR3 is CASSDVNTGTQYF. In nucleotides, the CDR3 is TGTGCCAGCAGTGACGTGAACACGGGTACGCAGTATTTT.

The chain couples TRBV7-2 to TRBJ2-3, with no clear D. The CDR3 consists of 14 residues. Germline CDR1 is SGHTA and CDR2 is FQGNSA. V lost 5 bases to trimming and J lost 8 bases, with 17 bases between them. Written as DNA, the CDR3 is TGTGCCAGCAGCGCAACCTTAGAGTTTTCTACGCAGTATTTT. Amino acids: CASSATLEFSTQYF.

The chain carries TRBV14 and TRBJ1-1; D remains ambiguous. Germline V gene data show CDR1 as SGHDN and CDR2 as FVKESK. The CDR3 is made up of 12 amino acids. V was clipped by 1 base and J by 5 bases, with 5 bases between them. For the CDR3, the DNA is TGTGCCAGCAGCCAAGTGGGGACTGAAGCTTTCTTT. Protein: CASSQVGTEAFF.

The V and J genes are TRBV10-2 and TRBJ2-7; D gene unclear. V lost 2 bases and J 7 bases, leaving 6 bases between the germline ends. CDR1 WSHSY and CDR2 SAAADI come from the germline V gene. There are 11 residues in the CDR3. The CDR3 sequence is CASSESEEQYF. The CDR3 DNA sequence: TGCGCCAGCAGTGAGAGCGAGGAGCAGTACTTC.

The rearrangement links TRBV18 to TRBJ1-1; D is unclear. Looked up from germline, CDR1 is KGHSH and CDR2 is LQKENI. This CDR3 is built from 13 residues. V was trimmed by 3 bases and J by 1 base, leaving 6 bases between them. The CDR3 nucleotides read TGTGCCAGCTCACCTATAGAGAACACTGAAGCTTTCTTT. It translates to CASSPIENTEAFF.

This sequence joins TRBV3-1 (or the pseudogene TRBV3-2) and TRBJ1-1; TRBD1 aligns across 10 bases. This CDR3 comprises 16 residues. V lost 2 bases to trimming and J lost 5 bases; unmatched junction nucleotides: 8. Germline lookup yields CDR1 LGHDT and CDR2 YNNKEL (reference sequence). The chain's CDR3 is CASSQKWGTGVTEAFF. Written as DNA, the CDR3 is TGTGCCAGCAGCCAAAAATGGGGGACAGGGGTTACTGAAGCTTTCTTT.

The J gene is TRBJ2-5, the V gene TRBV7-2; the match to TRBD1 covers 8 bases. Germline V lookup: CDR1 SGHTA, CDR2 FQGNSA. V lost 3 bases, J lost 4 bases, and 1 base stayed unmatched. The CDR3 loop spans 13 amino acids. CDR3 DNA sequence: TGTGCCAGCAGCTTCCAGGGGGCAGAGACCCAGTACTTC. This translates into CASSFQGAETQYF. Complete variable domain (other parts from reference TRBV7-2 and TRBJ2-5): GAGVSQSPSNKVTEKGKDVELRCDPISGHTALYWYRQSLGQGLEFLIYFQGNSAPDKSGLPSDRFSAERTGGSVSTLTIQRTQQEDSAVYLCASSFQGAETQYFGPGTRLLVL.

This chain joins TRBV19 and TRBJ1-3, with D unclear. This CDR3 has 15 amino acids. V lost 5 bases and J lost 2, with 13 bases in between. Germline CDR1 reads LNHDA; CDR2 reads SQIVND (reference sequence). CDR3 DNA sequence: TGTGCCAGTAGTCCGCCGGCGCGGACTGGAAACACCATATATTTT. This codes for CASSPPARTGNTIYF.

The chain employs TRBV5-5 and TRBJ2-1, with 7 bases fitting TRBD1. CDR3 length equals 15 residues. V gave up 3 bases and J gave up 2 bases; unmatched junction bases: 5. Germline CDR1 and CDR2: SGHKS and YYEKEE (reference sequence). The DNA of the CDR3 is TGTGCCAGCAGCTCGGACAGGCGGACCTACAATGAGCAGTTCTTC. Its protein is CASSSDRRTYNEQFF. Together with reference TRBV5-5 and TRBJ2-1, the CDR3 gives the full variable domain: DAGVTQSPTHLIKTRGQQVTLRCSPISGHKSVSWYQQVLGQGPQFIFQYYEKEERGRGNFPDRFSARQFPNYSSELNVNALLLGDSALYLCASSSDRRTYNEQFFGPGTRLTVL.

The chain combines TRBV5-4 with TRBJ2-3; 7 bases match TRBD1. In germline, CDR1 is SGHNT, CDR2 YYREEE (reference sequence). The CDR3 length is 16 residues. Germline trimming cut 2 bases from V and 1 base from J; bases unmatched to any gene: 7. CDR3 nucleotide sequence: TGTGCCAGCAGCTTACCAGGGGGAAGGGGCACAGATACGCAGTATTTT. Its protein is CASSLPGGRGTDTQYF.

The J gene is TRBJ2-1, the V gene TRBV14; D is possibly TRBD1 (5 bases). This CDR3 contains 16 residues. CDR1 is SGHDN, CDR2 FVKESK, per germline. The V and J ends lost 3 bases and 1 base respectively, with 13 bases between them. In nucleotides, the CDR3 is TGTGCCAGCAGCCACCTAGGAAGGGGATCCTACAATGAGCAGTTCTTC. Translating it yields CASSHLGRGSYNEQFF.

The chain employs TRBV5-6 and TRBJ1-2; 9 bases line up with TRBD1. The CDR3 sequence is 14 residues long. Germline assignment: CDR1 SGHDT and CDR2 YYEEEE. Germline trimming cut 0 bases from V and 4 bases from J; bases unmatched to any gene: 1. The CDR3 sequence is CASSLGTGAYGYTF. CDR3 nucleotide sequence: TGTGCCAGCAGCTTGGGGACAGGGGCCTATGGCTACACCTTC.

This chain uses TRBV12-5 with TRBJ2-1, with D perhaps TRBD2 (5 bases). V lost 3 bases and J lost 8, with 11 bases in between. The CDR3 has 13 amino acids. The germline V gene has CDR1 LGHNT and CDR2 FRNRAP. The CDR3 loop reads CASGLEGGHEQFF. The CDR3 region has the DNA TGTGCTAGTGGTTTAGAGGGTGGGCATGAGCAGTTCTTC. The entire variable domain, with the rest obtained from reference TRBV12-5 and TRBJ2-1, is as follows: DARVTQTPRHKVTEMGQEVTMRCQPILGHNTVFWYRQTMMQGLELLAYFRNRAPLDDSGMPKDRFSAEMPDATLATLKIQPSEPRDSAVYFCASGLEGGHEQFFGPGTRLTVL.

Many counts were recorded for this clone. The chain recombines TRBV2 with TRBJ1-1, with TRBD1 matching over 7 bases. CDR3 length: 15 amino acids. Looked up from germline, CDR1 is SNHLY and CDR2 is FYNNEI. The V segment lost 4 bases and the J segment 1 base; nucleotides outside the gene matches: 6. The CDR3 loop is CASSAWTGWNTEAFF. In DNA form, the CDR3 reads TGTGCCAGCAGTGCCTGGACAGGCTGGAACACTGAAGCTTTCTTT.

For this clone: In the same sample, other DNA sequences code for this CDR3. The chain has TRBV7-9 and TRBJ1-1; no reliable D call. Trimming stripped 1 base from V and 1 base from J, with 4 bases between. The CDR3 extends over 13 amino acids. CDR1 and CDR2 from the germline V gene are SEHNR and FQNEAQ (reference sequence). As DNA, the CDR3 is TGTGCCAGCAGCTTAGAGGCGAACACTGAAGCTTTCTTT. Its translation is CASSLEANTEAFF. The entire variable domain, with the rest obtained from reference TRBV7-9 and TRBJ1-1, is as follows: DTGVSQNPRHKITKRGQNVTFRCDPISEHNRLYWYRQTLGQGPEFLTYFQNEAQLEKSRLLSDRFSAERPKGSFSTLEIQRTEQGDSAMYLCASSLEANTEAFFGQGTRLTVV.

The genes are TRBV4-3 and TRBJ1-2, with 9 bases identical to TRBD1. Germline V CDR1 and CDR2: LGHNA, YSLEER. Trimming removed 4 bases from V and 6 bases from J; junction bases left unmatched: 6. The CDR3 runs to 14 residues. The CDR3 is CASSPDRGFNGYTF. Written as DNA, the CDR3 is TGCGCCAGCAGCCCCGACAGGGGGTTCAATGGCTACACCTTC.

This clone has more than one count but fewer than ten. The genes are TRBV4-3 and TRBJ1-4; 8 nucleotides align to TRBD1. The CDR3 spans 16 residues. Germline values: CDR1 LGHNA, CDR2 YSLEER. V trimming: 1 base; J trimming: 5 bases; junction bases outside the gene matches: 6. This CDR3 reads CASSQAIGTGNEKLFF. The CDR3 DNA sequence: TGCGCCAGCAGCCAAGCAATAGGGACAGGAAATGAAAAACTGTTTTTT.

V usage is TRBV28 and J usage is TRBJ1-1, with 8 positions matching TRBD1. The CDR3 covers 15 residues. Germline V gene data show CDR1 as MDHEN and CDR2 as SYDVKM. Unmatched junction bases numbered 5, after V lost 4 bases and J lost 1 base. The CDR3 sequence is CASSSGQGGNTEAFF. The CDR3 bases are TGTGCCAGCAGTTCTGGACAGGGAGGGAACACTGAAGCTTTCTTT.

The table lists this clone with a count of one. This chain joins TRBV12-3 or TRBV12-4 and TRBJ2-2; no definite D call. V lost 1 base to trimming and J lost 6 bases, with 3 bases between them. The CDR3 totals 12 residues. The CDR3 nucleotides read TGTGCCAGCAGTTTAGATCCCGGGGAGCTGTTTTTT. Translated: CASSLDPGELFF.

This chain links TRBV19 with TRBJ1-5, with D perhaps matching TRBD1 (5 bases). This CDR3 is built from 15 residues. Trimming stripped 3 bases from V and 4 bases from J, with 13 bases between. Germline V gives CDR1 LNHDA, CDR2 SQIVND (reference sequence). CDR3 sequence (DNA): TGTGCCAGTAGTATCCCAGGGTCCGCTAATCAGCCCCAGCATTTT. This encodes CASSIPGSANQPQHF.

V usage is TRBV7-2 and J usage is TRBJ2-2, with D hard to call. The germline V gene encodes CDR1 SGHTA and CDR2 FQGNSA. Trimming pared 2 bases from V and 3 bases from J, leaving 1 base between. This CDR3 has 12 amino acids. The CDR3, as DNA: TGTGCCAGCAGCTTATACACCGGGGAGCTGTTTTTT. Translating it yields CASSLYTGELFF. Combining the CDR3 with reference TRBV7-2 and TRBJ2-2 gives the whole variable domain GAGVSQSPSNKVTEKGKDVELRCDPISGHTALYWYRQSLGQGLEFLIYFQGNSAPDKSGLPSDRFSAERTGGSVSTLTIQRTQQEDSAVYLCASSLYTGELFFGEGSRLTVL.